There are a few counts of the clone carrying this TCR beta chain. Its antigen is currently unknown. The CDR3 has 14 residues. Each cDNA molecule carried a unique molecular identifier. TCRdb re-derived calls from the 5' RACE reads in MiXCR, one entry per CDR3 protein. Of tens of thousands of distinct CDR3 sequences listed, more than 9% are singletons. This entry belongs to a study of early T cells in non-severe SARS-CoV-2 infection. Study-wide background: Sequencing of bulk RNA from unsorted whole blood was done, without chain pairing. Study-level findings and limits: Comparison of clonotypes with VDJdb favored anti-spike CD8 responses while missing private and CD4 specificities.

The genes are TRBV21-1 and TRBJ1-3; the table's D call TRBD1 went unverified against the DNA. TRBV21-1 has pseudogene status. This TCR derives from an adult who was a healthcare worker with PCR-confirmed SARS-CoV-2 infection or an uninfected control (not recorded which). Source material: whole blood. The CDR3 region is CASTLGRRINTIYF. Written as DNA, the CDR3 is TGTGCCAGCACCCTGGGACGTCGGATTAACACCATATATTTT.